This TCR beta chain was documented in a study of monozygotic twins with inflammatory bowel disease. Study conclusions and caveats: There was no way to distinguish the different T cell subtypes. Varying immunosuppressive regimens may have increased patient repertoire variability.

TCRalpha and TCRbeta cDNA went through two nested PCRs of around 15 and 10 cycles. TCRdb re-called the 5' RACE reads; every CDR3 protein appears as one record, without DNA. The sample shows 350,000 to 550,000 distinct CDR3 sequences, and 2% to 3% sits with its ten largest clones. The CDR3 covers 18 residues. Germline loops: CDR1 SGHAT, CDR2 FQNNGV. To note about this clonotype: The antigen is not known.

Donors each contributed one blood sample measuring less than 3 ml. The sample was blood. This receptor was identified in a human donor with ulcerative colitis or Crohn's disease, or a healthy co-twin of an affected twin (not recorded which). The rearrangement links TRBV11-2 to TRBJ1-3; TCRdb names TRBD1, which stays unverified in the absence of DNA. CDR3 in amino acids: CASSLNPTESFSGNTIYF.